This entry concerns a single TCR beta chain. Its specificity is unknown. The data originate from a study of Ad26.COV2.S vaccination and SARS-CoV-2 variants. As to treatment: around 19 received Ad26.COV2.S at low or high dose, single or two shots; 5 received placebo; per-sample allocation not given. Following the first vaccine or placebo injection, samples were taken on day 63. Regarding the study as a whole: After vaccination, substantial breadth of spike-specific CD8+ and CD4+ responses was reported.

This table comes from immunoSEQ multiplex PCR, and its TCRdb copy is limited to in-frame clones, with some not included. The table shows 300,000 to 350,000 clones, with 85% to 90% occurring only once. Deletions cut 6 bases from V and 5 bases from J, with 8 bases between. This CDR3 has 12 residues. Germline V gives CDR1 SGHNT, CDR2 YENEEA. The sequencing used peripheral blood, collected in a trial of Ad26.COV2.S vaccine versus placebo. The rearrangement uses TRBV11-3 and TRBJ1-5; no firm D call. The sequence was obtained from a person between 18 and 65 years old who received the Ad26.COV2.S COVID-19 vaccine or a placebo. CDR3: CASSRDDQPQHF. CDR3 DNA: TGTGCCAGCAGTAGGGATGATCAGCCCCAGCATTTT.